These 3 T cell receptor beta chains share one sample of origin, sequenced in a study of blood T cell repertoires in COVID-19. Measured with immunoSEQ multiplex PCR; TCRdb has only the in-frame clones, and not every one. The repertoire consists of 98,000 or so clones, with 65% to 80% occurring once and the leading ten covering around 1.7%. The sample consisted of peripheral blood. These receptors were taken from a woman aged 40 to 50 with acute or convalescent COVID-19.

In this sample, this clone turned up once. The chain employs TRBV2 and TRBJ1-2; D is unclear. The CDR3 is 13 amino acids. V lost 4 bases, J lost 8 bases, and 14 bases lay in between. Germline V gene lookup returns CDR1 SNHLY and CDR2 FYNNEI. The CDR3 loop is CASSVSGPGGYTF. The DNA of the CDR3 is TGTGCCAGCAGTGTATCTGGTCCCGGGGGCTACACCTTC.

The V and J genes are TRBV28 and TRBJ1-2, with TRBD1 matching over 8 bases. CDR3 length: 16 amino acids. J was trimmed by 0 bases and V by 1 base; bases with no gene match: 4. Germline V gene sequence: CDR1 MDHEN, CDR2 SYDVKM. CDR3 amino acids: CASSLSGQGANYGYTF. DNA of the CDR3: TGTGCCAGCAGTTTATCAGGACAGGGAGCTAACTATGGCTACACCTTC.

The rearrangement links TRBV7-7 to TRBJ1-1; no firm D call. Trimming removed 6 bases at V and 0 bases at J, with 8 bases between. The CDR3 has 13 residues. Germline lookup yields CDR1 SSHAT and CDR2 FNYEAQ (reference sequence). The CDR3 DNA reads as TGTGCCAGCAGTGCCCAGATGAACACTGAAGCTTTCTTT. Residues: CASSAQMNTEAFF.